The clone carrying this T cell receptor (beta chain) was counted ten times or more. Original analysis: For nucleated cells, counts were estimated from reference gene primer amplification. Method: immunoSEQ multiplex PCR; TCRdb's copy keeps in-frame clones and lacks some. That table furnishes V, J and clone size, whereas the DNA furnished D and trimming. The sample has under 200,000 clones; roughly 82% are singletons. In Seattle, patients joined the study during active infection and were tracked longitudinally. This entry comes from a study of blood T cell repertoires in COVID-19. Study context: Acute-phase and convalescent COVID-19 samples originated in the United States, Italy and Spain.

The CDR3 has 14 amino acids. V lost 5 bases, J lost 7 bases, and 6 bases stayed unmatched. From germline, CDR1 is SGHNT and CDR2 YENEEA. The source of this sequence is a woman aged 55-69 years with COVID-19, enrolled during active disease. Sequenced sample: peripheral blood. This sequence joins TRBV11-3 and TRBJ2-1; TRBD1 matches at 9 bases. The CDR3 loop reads CASSLGTGLNEQFF. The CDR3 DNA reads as TGTGCCAGCAGCCTCGGGACAGGGTTAAATGAGCAGTTCTTC.